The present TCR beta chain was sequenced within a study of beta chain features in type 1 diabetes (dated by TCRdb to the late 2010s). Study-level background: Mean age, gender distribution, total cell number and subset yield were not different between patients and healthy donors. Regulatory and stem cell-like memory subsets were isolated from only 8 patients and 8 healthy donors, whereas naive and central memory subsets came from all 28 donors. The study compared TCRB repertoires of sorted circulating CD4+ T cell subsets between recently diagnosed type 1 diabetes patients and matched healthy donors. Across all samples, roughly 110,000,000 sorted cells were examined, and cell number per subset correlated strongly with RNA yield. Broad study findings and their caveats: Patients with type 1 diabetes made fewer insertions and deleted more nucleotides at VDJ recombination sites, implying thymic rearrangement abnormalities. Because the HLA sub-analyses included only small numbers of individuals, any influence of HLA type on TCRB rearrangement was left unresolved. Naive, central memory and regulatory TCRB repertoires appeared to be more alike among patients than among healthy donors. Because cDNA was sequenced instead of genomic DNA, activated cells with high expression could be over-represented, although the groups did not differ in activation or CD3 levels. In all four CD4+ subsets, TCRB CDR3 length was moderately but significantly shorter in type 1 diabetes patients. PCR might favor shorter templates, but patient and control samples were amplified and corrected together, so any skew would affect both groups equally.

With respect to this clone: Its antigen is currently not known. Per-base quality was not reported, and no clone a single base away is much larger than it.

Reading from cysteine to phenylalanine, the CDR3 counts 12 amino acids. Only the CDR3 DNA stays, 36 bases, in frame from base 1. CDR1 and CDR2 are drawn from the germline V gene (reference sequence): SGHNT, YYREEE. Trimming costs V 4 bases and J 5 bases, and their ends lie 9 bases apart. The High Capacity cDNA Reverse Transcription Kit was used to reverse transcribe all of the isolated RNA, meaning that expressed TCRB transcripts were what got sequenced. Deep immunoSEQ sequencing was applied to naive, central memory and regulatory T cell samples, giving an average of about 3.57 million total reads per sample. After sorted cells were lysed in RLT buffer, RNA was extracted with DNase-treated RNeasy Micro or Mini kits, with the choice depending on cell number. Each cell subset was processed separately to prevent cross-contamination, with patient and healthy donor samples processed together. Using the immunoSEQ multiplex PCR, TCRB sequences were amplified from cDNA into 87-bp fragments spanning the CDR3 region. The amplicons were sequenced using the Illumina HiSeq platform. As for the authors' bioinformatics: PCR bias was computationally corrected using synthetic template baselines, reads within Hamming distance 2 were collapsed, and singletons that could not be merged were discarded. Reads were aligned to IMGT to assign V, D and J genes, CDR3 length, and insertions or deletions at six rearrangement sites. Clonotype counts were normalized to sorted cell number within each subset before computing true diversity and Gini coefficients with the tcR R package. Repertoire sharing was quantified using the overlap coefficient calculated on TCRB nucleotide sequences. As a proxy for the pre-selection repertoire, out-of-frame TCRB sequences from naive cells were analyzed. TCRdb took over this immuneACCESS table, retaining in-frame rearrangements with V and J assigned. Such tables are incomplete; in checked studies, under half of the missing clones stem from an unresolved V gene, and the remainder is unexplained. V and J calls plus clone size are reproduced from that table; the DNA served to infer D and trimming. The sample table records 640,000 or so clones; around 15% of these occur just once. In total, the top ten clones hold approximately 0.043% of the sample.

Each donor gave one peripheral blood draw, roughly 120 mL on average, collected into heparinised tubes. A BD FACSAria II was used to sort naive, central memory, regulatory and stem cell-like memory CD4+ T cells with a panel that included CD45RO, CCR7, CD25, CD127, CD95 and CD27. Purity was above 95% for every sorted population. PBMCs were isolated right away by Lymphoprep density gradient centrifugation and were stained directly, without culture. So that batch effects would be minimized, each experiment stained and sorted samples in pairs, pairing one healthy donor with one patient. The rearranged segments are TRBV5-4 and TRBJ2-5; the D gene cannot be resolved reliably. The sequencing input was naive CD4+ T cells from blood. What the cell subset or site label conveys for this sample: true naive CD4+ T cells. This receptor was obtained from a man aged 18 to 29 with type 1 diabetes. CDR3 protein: CASSPGGETQYF. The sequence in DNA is TGTGCCAGCAGCCCAGGTGGGGAGACCCAGTACTTC. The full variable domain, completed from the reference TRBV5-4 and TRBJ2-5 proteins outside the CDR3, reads ETGVTQSPTHLIKTRGQQVTLRCSSQSGHNTVSWYQQALGQGPQFIFQYYREEENGRGNFPPRFSGLQFPNYSSELNVNALELDDSALYLCASSPGGETQYFGPGTRLLVL.